Listed below are T cell receptor beta chains from one sample, sequenced in a study of CD8 T cells in Susac syndrome. TCRdb re-called the immunoSEQ multiplex PCR reads with MiXCR, one entry per CDR3 protein. The sample includes about 210,000 distinct CDR3 sequences, around 96% of them seen just once. Sequenced input: CD4+ T cells from PBMCs. The receptors come from a human donor with multiple sclerosis. CDR3s include the opening cysteine and the closing phenylalanine or tryptophan. Each record gives: V gene, D gene, clone size, J gene, CDR3 DNA, CDR3 protein. A D gene is named only where the DNA matches it firmly. The size of a clone is reported for some rows only, either as once, few or many, or as a class for expanded clones.

>TRBV3-1|TRBD2|.|TRBJ2-3
TGTGCCAGCAGCCAACGTAGCGGGGGAGGGGATACGCAGTATTTT
CASSQRSGGGDTQYF
>TRBV9|.|.|TRBJ2-3
TGTGCCAGCAGCGCAGAGAGTGGCACAGATACGCAGTATTTT
CASSAESGTDTQYF
>TRBV29-1|TRBD2|.|TRBJ2-4
TGCAGCGTTTCCGGGACTAGCCGGAACATTCAGTACTTC
CSVSGTSRNIQYF
>TRBV2|.|.|TRBJ1-5
TGTGCCAGCAGTGAAAATGGGGGGGAGGCCCAGCATTTT
CASSENGGEAQHF
>TRBV5-1|TRBD1|.|TRBJ1-6
TGCGCCAGCAGCCTCCTAACAGGGGGACGCTATAATTCACCCCTCCACTTT
CASSLLTGGRYNSPLHF
>TRBV3-1|.|.|TRBJ2-7
TGTGCCAGCAGCCAAGATGCACAGTACGAGCAGTACTTC
CASSQDAQYEQYF
>TRBV7-2|TRBD1|.|TRBJ2-7
TGTGCCAGCAGCCATGTAGGTGGGACAGTTCACTACGAGCAGTACTTC
CASSHVGGTVHYEQYF
>TRBV5-1|TRBD1|.|TRBJ2-5
TGCGCCAGCAGCTCAGTCGAAGCCGGGACAGGGGCCCAAGAGACCCAGTACTTC
CASSSVEAGTGAQETQYF
>TRBV20-1|.|.|TRBJ2-3
TGCAGTGCTAGAGTAATAGCGGTAGATACGCAGTATTTT
CSARVIAVDTQYF
>TRBV10-3|.|.|TRBJ2-2
TGTGCCATCAGTGAGGTTGGACAACCCACCGGGGAGCTGTTTTTT
CAISEVGQPTGELFF
>TRBV9|.|.|TRBJ2-5
TGTGCCAGCAGCGTACTTTCTCGGTTTGGTGAGACCCAGTACTTC
CASSVLSRFGETQYF
>TRBV2|TRBD2|.|TRBJ2-7
TGTGCCAGCAGCAAAGCACGCGGGAGCCACTACGAGCAGTACTTC
CASSKARGSHYEQYF
>TRBV4-2|TRBD2|once|TRBJ2-7
TGTGCCAGCAGCCAAGACCTGTTTGAGCGGGACTACGAGCAGTACTTC
CASSQDLFERDYEQYF
>TRBV29-1|TRBD1|.|TRBJ2-1
TGCAGCGGTGACGCAGGGGGCTCCTACAATGAGCAGTTCTTC
CSGDAGGSYNEQFF
>TRBV29-1|.|.|TRBJ2-3
TGCAGCGTTGAAGTCTTGTCATCAGATACGCAGTATTTT
CSVEVLSSDTQYF
>TRBV30|.|.|TRBJ2-4
TGTGCCTGGAGTGTAGGCGGCAAAAACATTCAGTACTTC
CAWSVGGKNIQYF
>TRBV27|TRBD1|.|TRBJ2-7
TGTGCCAGCAGTCCGCTCCCGGGACAGGGGGCGCGAGAGCAGTACTTC
CASSPLPGQGAREQYF
>TRBV18|TRBD2|.|TRBJ2-3
TGTGCCAGCTCACCACCGGGACTAGCGGGGGGAGATACGCAGTATTTT
CASSPPGLAGGDTQYF
>TRBV9|TRBD2|.|TRBJ2-7
TGTGCCAGCAGCGCCGGGACTAGCGGCTACGAGCAGTACTTC
CASSAGTSGYEQYF
>TRBV25-1|TRBD1|.|TRBJ1-1
TGTGCCAGCAGGGGCGAACAGGGGGAGAACACTGAAGCTTTCTTT
CASRGEQGENTEAFF
>TRBV6-5|TRBD1|.|TRBJ2-7
TGTGCCAGCAGCCCGGGACAGGGAAGGACGTACTTC
CASSPGQGRTYF
>TRBV7-9|.|.|TRBJ1-1
TGTGCCAGCAGCTCGGTGCAGGCGGGGCCTGAAGCTTTCTTT
CASSSVQAGPEAFF
>TRBV30|TRBD1|.|TRBJ1-1
TGTGCCTGGAGAGGAGTAAGGACAGGGAGGACTGAAGCTTTCTTT
CAWRGVRTGRTEAFF
>TRBV20-1|.|.|TRBJ2-3
TGCAGTGCTAGTAACTACCAAATCGCGACAGATACGCAGTATTTT
CSASNYQIATDTQYF
>TRBV28|.|.|TRBJ2-5
TGTGCCAGCAGCAGGGATGTGGAGACCCAGTACTTC
CASSRDVETQYF
>TRBV29-1|TRBD1|.|TRBJ2-3
TGCAGCGTTGCGAGACAGGGGTTTTCTAGCACAGATACGCAGTATTTT
CSVARQGFSSTDTQYF
>TRBV19|.|.|TRBJ1-5
TGTGCCAGTAGTATATCGAATCAGCCCCAGCATTTT
CASSISNQPQHF
>TRBV2|.|.|TRBJ2-7
TGTGCCAGCAGGGAAAGCTACGAGCAGTACTTC
CASRESYEQYF
>TRBV6-5|.|.|TRBJ2-5
TGTGCCAGCAGTTACACGCCAGCTGCAAAAGAGACCCAGTACTTC
CASSYTPAAKETQYF